Sequencing of this T cell receptor beta chain was carried out in a study of blood T cell repertoires in COVID-19. Assay: immunoSEQ multiplex PCR; the TCRdb copy retains only in-frame clones and omits some. The sample records approximately 240,000 clones, 65% to 90% being singletons. CDR1 SQVTM and CDR2 ANQGSEA come from the germline V gene. The V segment lost 5 bases and the J segment 4 bases; nucleotides outside the gene matches: 9. The CDR3 length is 16 residues. This chain connects TRBV29-1 to TRBJ2-6, with 9 bases identical to TRBD1. This TCR derives from an elderly woman with active or convalescent COVID-19. Sequencing input: peripheral blood. CDR3 amino acids: CSVKGQGVSGANVLTF. The CDR3 DNA reads TGCAGCGTTAAGGGACAGGGAGTATCGGGGGCCAACGTCCTGACTTTC.